Below are 26 T cell receptor beta chains sequenced from a single sample in a study of blood T cells in healthy people across ages. The authors ran a second PCR of about 7 to 11 cycles using a sample-barcoded 5' primer and a J-beta primer mix. TCRdb re-called the 5' RACE reads with MiXCR, one entry per CDR3 protein. The profile covers 1.5 million to 2 million distinct CDR3 sequences, with roughly 43% appearing a single time and about 21% taken by the ten largest. The sample comprised blood. These receptors all stem from a human donor in good health.

The chain couples TRBV29-1 to TRBJ2-3, with TRBD1 identical over 7 bases. V lost 3 bases to trimming and J lost 2 bases; unmatched junction nucleotides: 5. The germline CDR1 and CDR2 sequences are SQVTM and ANQGSEA. This CDR3 spans 14 amino acids. CDR3 DNA sequence: TGCAGCGTTGACTCGGGACAGCTCACAGATACGCAGTATTTT. It translates to CSVDSGQLTDTQYF.

This clonotype was found a few times. The chain is built from TRBV7-9 and TRBJ1-2; possible D gene TRBD1, 5 bases. With 2 bases removed from V and 1 base from J, the gap between germline ends came to 17 bases. Germline assignment: CDR1 SEHNR and CDR2 FQNEAQ (reference sequence). The CDR3 consists of 17 residues. The CDR3 region has the DNA TGTGCCAGCAGCTTAATCTTCGGGGGTCGTCTTAACTATGGCTACACCTTC. Protein product: CASSLIFGGRLNYGYTF.

V is TRBV5-6 and J is TRBJ1-2; maybe TRBD1 (5 bases). CDR3 length equals 13 residues. Deletions cut 0 bases from V and 8 bases from J, with 11 bases between. CDR1 is SGHDT, CDR2 YYEEEE, per germline. This chain's CDR3 is CASSLVGDRGYTF. The CDR3 DNA follows: TGTGCCAGCAGCTTGGTAGGGGATAGGGGCTACACCTTC.

Notes on this clonotype: One end of the junction is discordant with germline, which a read error may explain. This rearrangement joins TRBV5-4 to TRBJ2-5; D gene uncertain. The CDR3 has 12 residues. The germline V gene encodes CDR1 SGHNT and CDR2 YYREEE (reference sequence). The CDR3 DNA sequence: TGTGCCAGCAGCTTGGTGGGTGAGACCCGGTACTTC. As protein: CASSLVGETRYF.

The chain joins TRBV10-3 to TRBJ2-5; perhaps D is TRBD1 or TRBD2 (5 bases each). Trimming pared 2 bases from V and 3 bases from J, leaving 10 bases between. Per germline, CDR1 ENHRY and CDR2 SYGVKD. The CDR3 spans 14 residues. The CDR3 nucleotides read TGTGCCATCAGTGAGGGGACGCAAAAAGAGACCCAGTACTTC. Its translation is CAISEGTQKETQYF.

This clonotype has more than one count but fewer than ten. This chain links TRBV7-9 with TRBJ2-1, with D possibly TRBD2 on 6 matching bases. The germline V gene has CDR1 SEHNR and CDR2 FQNEAQ (reference sequence). The CDR3 contains 14 residues. With 5 bases removed from V and 7 bases from J, the gap between germline ends came to 15 bases. The CDR3 nucleotides read TGTGCCAGCAGCAGTGGAGGGGAGCGGAATGAGCAGTTCTTC. Its translation is CASSSGGERNEQFF.

The chain links TRBV15 to TRBJ1-5; D gene unclear. Trimming pared 4 bases from V and 6 bases from J, leaving 10 bases between. The CDR3 has 13 residues. Germline values: CDR1 LNHNV, CDR2 YYDKDF (reference sequence). The CDR3 coding sequence is TGTGCCACCAGCATTCCGTTGGGTCAGCCCCAGCATTTT. Its protein is CATSIPLGQPQHF.

Ten or more counts support this clonotype. The chain recombines TRBV20-1 with TRBJ1-2; the match to TRBD1 covers 7 bases. The CDR3 loop spans 15 amino acids. V shed 0 bases, J shed 4 bases, and the junction held 8 bases outside the gene matches. Germline values: CDR1 DFQATT, CDR2 SNEGSKA (reference sequence). The CDR3 DNA follows: TGCAGTGCTAGAGATCCCCTCCGGGACAGCTATGGCTACACCTTC. Translating it yields CSARDPLRDSYGYTF.

The chain combines TRBV7-8 with TRBJ1-5; D not resolved. V dropped 6 bases and J dropped 3 bases, with 9 bases sitting between them. This CDR3 has 13 amino acids. CDR1 SGHVS and CDR2 FQNEAQ come from the germline V gene. CDR3 protein: CASREQANQPQHF. CDR3 coding DNA: TGTGCCAGCAGAGAGCAAGCCAATCAGCCCCAGCATTTT.

The chain carries TRBV11-2 and TRBJ2-1, with no clear D. The germline CDR1 and CDR2 sequences are SGHAT and FQNNGV. This CDR3 has 13 amino acids. V gave up 11 bases and J gave up 3 bases, with 14 bases separating them. The CDR3 sequence: CAGLGPLYNEQFF. The CDR3 DNA reads as TGTGCCGGCTTGGGTCCCCTCTACAATGAGCAGTTCTTC.

This clonotype was counted only a few times. The CDR3, as DNA: TGCGCCAGCCGACCGCGGACAGGCCAAGAGACCCAGTACTTC. Protein product: CASRPRTGQETQYF. The chain is built from TRBV4-1 and TRBJ2-5, with 7 bases matching TRBD1. Germline assignment: CDR1 MGHRA and CDR2 YSYEKL. The length of the CDR3 is 14 residues. The J segment lost 1 base and the V segment lost 8 bases, leaving 7 bases of the junction unmatched.

In its sample, this clonotype was seen a few times. The V gene is TRBV6-1, the J gene TRBJ2-7; the D gene is possibly TRBD2 (5 bases). Germline V gene lookup returns CDR1 MNHNS and CDR2 SASEGT. The CDR3 has 15 amino acids. Between the trimmed V and J ends, which lost 5 bases and 2 bases, there was a span of 16 bases. CDR3 sequence: CASSQGGGLPYEQYF. For the CDR3, the DNA is TGTGCCAGCAGTCAAGGTGGAGGTCTACCCTACGAGCAGTACTTC.

This rearrangement joins TRBV10-3 to TRBJ2-1, with TRBD2 identical over 9 bases. J was trimmed by 6 bases and V by 8 bases; bases with no gene match: 8. CDR3 length equals 14 residues. Germline V CDR1 and CDR2: ENHRY, SYGVKD. The CDR3 is CAILASGVVNEQFF. The CDR3 bases are TGTGCCATCTTGGCTAGCGGGGTTGTCAATGAGCAGTTCTTC.

This clonotype was found a few times. V usage is TRBV11-2 and J usage is TRBJ2-5; 14 bases are shared with TRBD2. There are 15 residues in the CDR3. V lost 8 bases, J lost 4 bases, and 6 bases stayed unmatched. Germline V gives CDR1 SGHAT, CDR2 FQNNGV. CDR3 protein: CASLGTSGGIETQYF. The CDR3 bases are TGTGCCAGCCTCGGGACTAGCGGGGGTATAGAGACCCAGTACTTC.

The chain recombines TRBV20-1 with TRBJ2-1; a weak D match, TRBD2 (6 bases). Germline V gene lookup returns CDR1 DFQATT and CDR2 SNEGSKA (reference sequence). This CDR3 region has 15 residues. Trimming took 6 bases from V and 2 from J, leaving 17 bases between them. CDR3 amino acids: CSAPGGDVTYNEQFF. For the CDR3, the DNA is TGCAGTGCCCCGGGCGGGGATGTTACCTACAATGAGCAGTTCTTC.

The J gene is TRBJ2-1, the V gene TRBV27, with 9 bases aligning to TRBD2. The V gene's germline CDR1 is MNHEY and CDR2 SMNVEV (reference sequence). V dropped 6 bases and J dropped 0; count of bases not matched to a gene: 6. There are 16 residues in the CDR3. CDR3 protein: CASRLAGLSSYNEQFF. In nucleotides, the CDR3 is TGTGCCAGCAGGCTAGCGGGGTTGAGCTCCTACAATGAGCAGTTCTTC.

This clonotype was picked up many times. The rearrangement links TRBV7-7 to TRBJ2-1; the match to TRBD1 covers 9 bases. The V and J ends lost 5 bases and 8 bases, in that order; junction bases with no gene match: 10. The CDR3 totals 15 residues. Germline assignment: CDR1 SSHAT and CDR2 FNYEAQ (reference sequence). The CDR3 reads CASSQWTGDDDEQFF. The CDR3 DNA reads TGTGCCAGCAGCCAATGGACAGGGGACGACGATGAGCAGTTCTTC.

This clonotype appeared a few times. The V and J genes are TRBV20-1 and TRBJ1-6; D gene uncertain. V was clipped by 4 bases and J by 6 bases, with 13 bases between them. Germline CDR1 DFQATT, CDR2 SNEGSKA (reference sequence). The CDR3 has 14 amino acids. For the CDR3, the DNA is TGCAGTGCTAAACTAACCGGGTCTAATTCACCCCTCCACTTT. Its protein product is CSAKLTGSNSPLHF.

This clonotype was observed once. J is TRBJ1-2 and V is TRBV20-1; D remains unclear. V lost 2 bases, J lost 7 bases, and 11 bases lay in between. This CDR3 comprises 12 residues. Germline V gene sequence: CDR1 DFQATT, CDR2 SNEGSKA (reference sequence). The DNA for the CDR3 is TGCAGTGCTAGATCCCCTCTAGGTGGCTACACCTTC. Encoded protein: CSARSPLGGYTF.

CDR3 protein: CSARPLTSPYEQYF. The DNA for the CDR3 is TGCAGTGCTCGGCCCCTGACATCTCCCTACGAGCAGTACTTC. This chain uses TRBV20-1 with TRBJ2-7, with D hard to call. The CDR3 consists of 14 residues. Germline V lookup: CDR1 DFQATT, CDR2 SNEGSKA (reference sequence). V gave up 5 bases and J gave up 2 bases, with 16 bases separating them.

The chain has TRBV6-2 or TRBV6-3 and TRBJ1-5; the D is unclear. CDR3 length equals 15 residues. Germline CDR1 is MNHEY and CDR2 is SVGEGT. Trimming took off 0 bases at V and 6 bases at J, with 12 bases between the two ends. The DNA for the CDR3 is TGTGCCAGCAGTTACTCGACGTCCAGGTTTCAGCCCCAGCATTTT. It is translated as CASSYSTSRFQPQHF.

This clonotype was picked up one time. The V gene is TRBV20-1, the J gene TRBJ1-1; D is unclear. Germline assignment: CDR1 DFQATT and CDR2 SNEGSKA (reference sequence). V lost 3 bases to trimming and J lost 4 bases, with 15 bases between them. The CDR3 spans 14 residues. The CDR3 protein is CSARGRGPLTEAFF. The DNA for the CDR3 is TGCAGTGCTAGGGGGAGAGGACCTCTCACTGAAGCTTTCTTT.

The chain combines TRBV6-2 or TRBV6-3 with TRBJ2-3; D call uncertain. The length of the CDR3 is 15 residues. Germline V gene lookup returns CDR1 MNHEY and CDR2 SVGEGT. The ends were cut back, 4 bases at V and 1 base at J, with 12 bases in the middle. The CDR3 region is CASSSTRLGTDTQYF. For the CDR3, the DNA is TGTGCCAGCAGTTCCACAAGACTTGGCACAGATACGCAGTATTTT.

The chain links TRBV6-5 to TRBJ1-6; TRBD1 matches at 7 bases. The CDR3 is 13 amino acids. With V trimmed by 7 bases and J by 9 bases, 6 bases remained unmatched. Germline V gene sequence: CDR1 MNHEY, CDR2 SVGAGI. The CDR3 region is CASKTGPSSPLHF. The CDR3 DNA reads TGTGCCAGCAAGACAGGGCCGAGTTCACCCCTCCACTTT.

This clonotype was seen more than once but under ten times. V usage is TRBV12-3 or TRBV12-4 and J usage is TRBJ2-7; the match to TRBD1 covers 8 bases. V was clipped by 4 bases and J by 5 bases; unmatched bases: 4. The CDR3 is 13 residues long. The CDR3 coding sequence is TGTGCCAGCAGTTGGGACAGGTCGAACGAGCAGTACTTC. Translating it yields CASSWDRSNEQYF.

The genes are TRBV7-2 and TRBJ2-7, with 14 bases lining up with TRBD2. The CDR3 length is 16 residues. V lost 5 bases, J lost 3 bases, and 6 bases stayed unmatched. Germline CDR1 SGHTA, CDR2 FQGNSA. The CDR3 loop reads CASSRTSGGILYEQYF. The CDR3 DNA reads TGTGCCAGCAGCCGGACTAGCGGGGGGATACTCTACGAGCAGTACTTC.